What follows describes a single T cell receptor (beta chain). These data are taken from a study of blood T cells in healthy people across ages. A second PCR, run for roughly 7 to 11 cycles, used a sample-barcoded 5' primer plus a J-beta primer mix. TCRdb called the 5' RACE reads again in MiXCR, with one record for every CDR3 protein. Among about 1.6 million distinct CDR3 sequences listed, around 36% were seen once. Trimming took off 5 bases at V and 2 bases at J, with 19 bases between the two ends. Per germline, CDR1 LNHDA and CDR2 SQIVND (reference sequence). CDR3 length: 16 residues. The sequence was collected from a woman younger than 45 in good health. J is TRBJ2-7 and V is TRBV19; tentatively, D is TRBD1 or TRBD2 (5 bases each). Sequenced sample: blood. In nucleotides, the CDR3 is TGTGCCAGTAGTCCCCAGGGAAAAACCGGGGCCTACGAGCAGTACTTC. It codes for CASSPQGKTGAYEQYF. Looking up the rest from reference TRBV19 and TRBJ2-7 gives the full variable domain: DGGITQSPKYLFRKEGQNVTLSCEQNLNHDAMYWYRQDPGQGLRLIYYSQIVNDFQKGDIAEGYSVSREKKESFPLTVTSAQKNPTAFYLCASSPQGKTGAYEQYFGPGTRLTVT.